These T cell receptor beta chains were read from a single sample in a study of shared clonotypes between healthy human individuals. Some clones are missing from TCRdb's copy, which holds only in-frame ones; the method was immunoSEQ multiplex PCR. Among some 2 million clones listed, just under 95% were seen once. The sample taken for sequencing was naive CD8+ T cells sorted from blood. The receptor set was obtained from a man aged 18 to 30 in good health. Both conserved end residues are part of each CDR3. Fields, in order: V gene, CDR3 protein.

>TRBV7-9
CASSDWGGDTGELFF
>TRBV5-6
CASSYSTWRIGELFF
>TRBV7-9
CASSHRDRFYEQYF
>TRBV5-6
CASRIRTLETQYF
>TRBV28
CASSSRVGTGDVEKLFF
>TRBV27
CASSTLAGGVYEQYF
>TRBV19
CASSRGPSYEQYF
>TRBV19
CASSPRTGYNEKLFF
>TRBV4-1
CASSPAEGSSYNEQFF
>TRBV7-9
CASSLAQGHSYEQYF
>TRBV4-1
CASSQDPAHNEQFF
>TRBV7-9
CASSSNRGVDTQYF
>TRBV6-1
CASLTGGPSSYEQYF
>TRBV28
CASRSMVNTEAFF
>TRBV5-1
CASRTEWVLKSSYNEQFF
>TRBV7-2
CASSLRLAGAETQYF
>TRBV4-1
CASSQEGLATRSGANVLTF
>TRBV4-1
CASSQGFGESGELFF
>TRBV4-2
CASSQVFDSNYGYTF
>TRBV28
CASSFTLGLAGGHEQYF
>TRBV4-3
CASSQDTPPVNYNEQFF
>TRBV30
CAWPRRSFPLLNTEAFF
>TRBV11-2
CASSFGPLLQGETQYF
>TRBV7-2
CASSLMAIYSNQPQHF
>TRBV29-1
CSAHEGTRNTIYF
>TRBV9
CASSVSGTPGPYEQYF
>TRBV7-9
CASSFGQGTYEQYF
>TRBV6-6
CASSYSNEAFF
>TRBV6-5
CASRTSGSIDTQYF
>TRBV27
CASSPEAGGYYEQYF
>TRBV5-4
CASSQGPIRAF
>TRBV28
CASSPPGTGSHEQYF
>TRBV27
CASSLSGSSYNEQFF
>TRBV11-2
CASSPRTGGSNTEAFF
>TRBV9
CASSVERETAEAFF
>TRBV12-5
CASGPTRDREGDTQYF
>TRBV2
CASTTGEQYF
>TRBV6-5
CASSSPGSNTGELFF
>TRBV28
CASSLGGSYEQYF
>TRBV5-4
CASSPGRGMGTDTQYF
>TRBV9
CASSVMTGSSGANVLTF
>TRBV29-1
CSVGLAGGADTQYF
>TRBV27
CASSPTGIFYGYTF
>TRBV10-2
CASSVAGASTDTQYF
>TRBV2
CASTGGLAGAEQFF
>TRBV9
CASSVDASGGQGTDTQYF
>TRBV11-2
CASSLEGWGSGNTIYF
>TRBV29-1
CSVIGTSSYNEQFF
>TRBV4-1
CASSQIRGEAFF
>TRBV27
CASTAGGANTEAFF
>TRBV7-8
CASSLVVGPATEAFF
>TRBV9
CASSGPGTNYEQYF
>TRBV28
CASSIRTGKTYNSPLHF
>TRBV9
CASSQGGGTEAFF
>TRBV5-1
CASSLAGEVGGTEAFF
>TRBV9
CASSPIGQVGGEQYF
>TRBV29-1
CSAEGGGPYEQYF
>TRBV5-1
CASSLALWASSYNEQFF
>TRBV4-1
CASSLDPRYGYTF